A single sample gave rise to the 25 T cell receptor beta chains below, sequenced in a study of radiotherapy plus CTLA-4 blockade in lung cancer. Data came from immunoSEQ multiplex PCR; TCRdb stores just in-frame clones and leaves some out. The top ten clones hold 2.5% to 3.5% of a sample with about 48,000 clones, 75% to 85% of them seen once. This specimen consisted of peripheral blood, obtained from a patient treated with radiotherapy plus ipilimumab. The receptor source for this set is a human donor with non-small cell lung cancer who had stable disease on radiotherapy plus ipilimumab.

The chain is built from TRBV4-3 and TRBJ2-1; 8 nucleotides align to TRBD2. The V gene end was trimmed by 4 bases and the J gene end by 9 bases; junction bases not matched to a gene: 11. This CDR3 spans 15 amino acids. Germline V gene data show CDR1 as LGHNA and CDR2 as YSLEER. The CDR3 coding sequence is TGCGCCAGCAGCCGCCTGTCGGGAGGGCCCATTGAGCAGTTCTTC. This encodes CASSRLSGGPIEQFF.

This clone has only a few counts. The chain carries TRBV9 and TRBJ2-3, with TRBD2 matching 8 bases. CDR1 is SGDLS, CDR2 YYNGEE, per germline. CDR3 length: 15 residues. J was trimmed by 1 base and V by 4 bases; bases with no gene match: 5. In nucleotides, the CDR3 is TGTGCCAGCAGCCCCGGGGGGGGCGGCACAGATACGCAGTATTTT. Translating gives CASSPGGGGTDTQYF.

Here the CDR3 DNA reads TGTGCCTGGAGTCGGGACAGGGTCTACGAGCAGTACTTC. It yields the protein CAWSRDRVYEQYF. This rearrangement joins TRBV30 to TRBJ2-7; 9 bases line up with TRBD1. The CDR3 runs to 13 residues. The ends lost 2 bases at V and 3 bases at J; junction bases unmatched: 2. Germline values: CDR1 GTSNPN, CDR2 SVGIG (reference sequence).

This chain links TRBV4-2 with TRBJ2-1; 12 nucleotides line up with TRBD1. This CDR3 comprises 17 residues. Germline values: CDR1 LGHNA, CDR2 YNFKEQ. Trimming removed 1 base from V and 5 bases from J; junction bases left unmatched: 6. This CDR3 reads CASSQVQGQGADNEQFF. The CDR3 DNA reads TGTGCCAGCAGCCAAGTACAGGGACAGGGGGCAGACAATGAGCAGTTCTTC.

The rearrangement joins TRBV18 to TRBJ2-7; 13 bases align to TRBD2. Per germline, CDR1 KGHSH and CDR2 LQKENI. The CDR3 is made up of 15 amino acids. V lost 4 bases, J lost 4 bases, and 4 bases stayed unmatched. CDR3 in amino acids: CASSLGTSGNYEQYF. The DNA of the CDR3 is TGTGCCAGCTCACTGGGGACTAGCGGGAATTACGAGCAGTACTTC.

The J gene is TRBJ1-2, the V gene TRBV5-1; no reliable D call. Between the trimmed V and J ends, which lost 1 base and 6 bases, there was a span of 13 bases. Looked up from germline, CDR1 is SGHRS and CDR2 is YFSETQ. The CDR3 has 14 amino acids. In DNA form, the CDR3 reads TGCGCCAGCAGCTTGCTCGACATATCGAATGGCTACACCTTC. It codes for CASSLLDISNGYTF.

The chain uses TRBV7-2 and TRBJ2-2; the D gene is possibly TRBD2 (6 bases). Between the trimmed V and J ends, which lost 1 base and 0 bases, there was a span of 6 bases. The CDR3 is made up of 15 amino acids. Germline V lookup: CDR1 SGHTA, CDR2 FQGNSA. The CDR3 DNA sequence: TGTGCCAGCAGCTTAGTAGCGGCGAACACCGGGGAGCTGTTTTTT. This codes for CASSLVAANTGELFF.

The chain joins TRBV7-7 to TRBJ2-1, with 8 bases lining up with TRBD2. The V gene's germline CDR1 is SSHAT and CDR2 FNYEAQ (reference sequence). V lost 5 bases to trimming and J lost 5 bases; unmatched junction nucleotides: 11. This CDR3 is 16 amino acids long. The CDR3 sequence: CASSLGPGLDNNEQFF. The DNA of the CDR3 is TGTGCCAGCAGCCTGGGCCCGGGACTAGATAACAATGAGCAGTTCTTC.

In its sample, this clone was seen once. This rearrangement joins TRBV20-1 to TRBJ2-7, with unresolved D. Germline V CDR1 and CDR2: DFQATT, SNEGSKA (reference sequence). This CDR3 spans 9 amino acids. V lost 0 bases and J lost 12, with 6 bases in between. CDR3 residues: CSARDNLYF. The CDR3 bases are TGCAGTGCTAGAGATAATCTGTACTTC.

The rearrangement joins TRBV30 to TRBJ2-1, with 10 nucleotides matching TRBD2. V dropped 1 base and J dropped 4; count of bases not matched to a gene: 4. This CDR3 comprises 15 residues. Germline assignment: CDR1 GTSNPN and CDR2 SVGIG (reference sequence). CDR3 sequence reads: CAWSEGTSAYNEQFF. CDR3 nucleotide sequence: TGTGCCTGGAGTGAGGGGACTAGCGCATACAATGAGCAGTTCTTC.

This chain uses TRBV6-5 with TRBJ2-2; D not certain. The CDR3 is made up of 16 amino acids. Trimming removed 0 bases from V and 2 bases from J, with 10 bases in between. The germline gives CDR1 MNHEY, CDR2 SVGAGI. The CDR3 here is CASSYSALPNTGELFF. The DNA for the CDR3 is TGTGCCAGCAGTTACTCCGCTCTACCCAACACCGGGGAGCTGTTTTTT.

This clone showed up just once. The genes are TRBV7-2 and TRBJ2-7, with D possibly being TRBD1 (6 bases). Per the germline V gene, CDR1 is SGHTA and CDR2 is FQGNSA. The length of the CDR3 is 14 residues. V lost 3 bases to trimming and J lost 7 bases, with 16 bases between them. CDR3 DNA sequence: TGTGCCAGCAGCTTCGGGACACCAGTGAGGGAGCAGTACTTC. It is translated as CASSFGTPVREQYF.

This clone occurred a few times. CDR3 DNA: TGTGCCAGCAGTCCAGGGGGTCCTAACTATGGCTACACCTTC. Encoded protein: CASSPGGPNYGYTF. This rearrangement joins TRBV7-2 to TRBJ1-2; TRBD1 agrees at 7 bases. The CDR3 runs to 14 residues. Germline V gene sequence: CDR1 SGHTA, CDR2 FQGNSA. The V gene end was trimmed by 6 bases and the J gene end by 0 bases; junction bases not matched to a gene: 4.

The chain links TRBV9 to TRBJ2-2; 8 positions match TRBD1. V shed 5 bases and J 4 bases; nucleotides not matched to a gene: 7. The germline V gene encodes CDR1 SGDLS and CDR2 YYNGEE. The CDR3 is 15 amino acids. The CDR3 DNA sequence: TGTGCCAGCAGAGTCGGGACAGGTTCCACCGGGGAGCTGTTTTTT. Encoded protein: CASRVGTGSTGELFF.

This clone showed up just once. CDR3 DNA: TGTGCCAGCAGTGAATCTCTAGCGGGAGACAATGAGCAGTTCTTC. Protein product: CASSESLAGDNEQFF. This sequence joins TRBV2 and TRBJ2-1; 10 nucleotides line up with TRBD2. V trimming: 2 bases; J trimming: 5 bases; junction bases outside the gene matches: 3. Germline loops: CDR1 SNHLY, CDR2 FYNNEI. This CDR3 is built from 15 residues.

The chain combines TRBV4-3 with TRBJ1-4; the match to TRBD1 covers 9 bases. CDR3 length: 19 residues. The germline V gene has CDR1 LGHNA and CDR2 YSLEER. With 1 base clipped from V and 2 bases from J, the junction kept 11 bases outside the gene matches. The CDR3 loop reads CASSQAPTGGFATNEKLFF. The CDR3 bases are TGCGCCAGCAGCCAAGCTCCGACAGGGGGTTTTGCGACTAATGAAAAACTGTTTTTT.

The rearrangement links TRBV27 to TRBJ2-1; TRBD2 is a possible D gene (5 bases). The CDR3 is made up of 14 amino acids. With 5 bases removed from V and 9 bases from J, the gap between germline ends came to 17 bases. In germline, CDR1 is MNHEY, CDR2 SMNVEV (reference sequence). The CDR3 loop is CASSALPSRSEQFF. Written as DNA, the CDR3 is TGTGCCAGCAGTGCTTTACCTAGCCGGTCTGAGCAGTTCTTC.

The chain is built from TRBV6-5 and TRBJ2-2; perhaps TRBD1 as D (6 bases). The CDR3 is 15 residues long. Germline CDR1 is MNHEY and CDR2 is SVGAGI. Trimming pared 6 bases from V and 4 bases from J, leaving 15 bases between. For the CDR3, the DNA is TGTGCCAGCAGATCCCTTAAGGGGGTCACCGGGGAGCTGTTTTTT. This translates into CASRSLKGVTGELFF.

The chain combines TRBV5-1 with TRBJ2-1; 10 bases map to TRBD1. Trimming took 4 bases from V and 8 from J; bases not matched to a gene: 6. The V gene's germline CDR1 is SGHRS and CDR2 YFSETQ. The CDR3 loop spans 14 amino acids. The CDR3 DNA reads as TGCGCCAGCAGCGTGACAGGGGGCATCGATGAGCAGTTCTTC. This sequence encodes CASSVTGGIDEQFF. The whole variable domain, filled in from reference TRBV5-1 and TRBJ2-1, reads KAGVTQTPRYLIKTRGQQVTLSCSPISGHRSVSWYQQTPGQGLQFLFEYFSETQRNKGNFPGRFSGRQFSNSRSEMNVSTLELGDSALYLCASSVTGGIDEQFFGPGTRLTVL.

CDR3 coding DNA: TGTGCCAGCAGCCCTCGGGACAGCCTAGGCGAGCAGTACTTC. Residues: CASSPRDSLGEQYF. The chain has TRBV7-3 and TRBJ2-7; 7 bases are shared with TRBD1. Germline assignment: CDR1 SGHTA and CDR2 FQGTGA. V was pared by 5 bases and J by 6 bases, with 10 bases of the junction left unmatched. CDR3 size: 14 residues.

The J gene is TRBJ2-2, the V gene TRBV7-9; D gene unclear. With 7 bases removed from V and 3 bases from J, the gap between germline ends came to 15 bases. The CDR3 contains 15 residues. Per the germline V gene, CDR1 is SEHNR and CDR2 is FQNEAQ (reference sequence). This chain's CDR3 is CASTPAALDTGELFF. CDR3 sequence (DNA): TGTGCCAGCACCCCCGCCGCGCTCGACACCGGGGAGCTGTTTTTT.

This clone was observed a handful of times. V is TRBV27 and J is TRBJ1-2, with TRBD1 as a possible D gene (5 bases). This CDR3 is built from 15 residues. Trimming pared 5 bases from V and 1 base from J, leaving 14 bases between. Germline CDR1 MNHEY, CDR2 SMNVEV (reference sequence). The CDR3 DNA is TGTGCCAGCAGTCGGAGGGACGGGCGTAACTATGGCTACACCTTC. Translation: CASSRRDGRNYGYTF.

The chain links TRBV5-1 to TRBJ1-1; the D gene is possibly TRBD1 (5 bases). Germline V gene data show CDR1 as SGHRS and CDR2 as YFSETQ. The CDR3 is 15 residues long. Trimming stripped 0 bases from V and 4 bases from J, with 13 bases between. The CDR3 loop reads CASSLAQGGATEAFF. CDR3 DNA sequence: TGCGCCAGCAGCTTGGCCCAGGGAGGGGCCACTGAAGCTTTCTTT. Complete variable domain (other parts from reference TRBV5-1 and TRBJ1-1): KAGVTQTPRYLIKTRGQQVTLSCSPISGHRSVSWYQQTPGQGLQFLFEYFSETQRNKGNFPGRFSGRQFSNSRSEMNVSTLELGDSALYLCASSLAQGGATEAFFGQGTRLTVV.

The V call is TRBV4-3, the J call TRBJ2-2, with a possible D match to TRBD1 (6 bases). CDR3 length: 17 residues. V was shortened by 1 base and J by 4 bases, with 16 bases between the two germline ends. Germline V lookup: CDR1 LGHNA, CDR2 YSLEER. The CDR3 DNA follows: TGCGCCAGCAGCCAAGCGGCGTCAGGGGTGAGCACCGGGGAGCTGTTTTTT. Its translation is CASSQAASGVSTGELFF.

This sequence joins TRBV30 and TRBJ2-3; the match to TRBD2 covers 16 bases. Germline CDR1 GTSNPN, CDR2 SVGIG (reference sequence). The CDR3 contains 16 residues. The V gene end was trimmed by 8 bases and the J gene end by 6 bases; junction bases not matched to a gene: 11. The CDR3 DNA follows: TGTGCCGGAGACCCGGGACTAGCGGGAGGGGGGGATACGCAGTATTTT. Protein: CAGDPGLAGGGDTQYF.